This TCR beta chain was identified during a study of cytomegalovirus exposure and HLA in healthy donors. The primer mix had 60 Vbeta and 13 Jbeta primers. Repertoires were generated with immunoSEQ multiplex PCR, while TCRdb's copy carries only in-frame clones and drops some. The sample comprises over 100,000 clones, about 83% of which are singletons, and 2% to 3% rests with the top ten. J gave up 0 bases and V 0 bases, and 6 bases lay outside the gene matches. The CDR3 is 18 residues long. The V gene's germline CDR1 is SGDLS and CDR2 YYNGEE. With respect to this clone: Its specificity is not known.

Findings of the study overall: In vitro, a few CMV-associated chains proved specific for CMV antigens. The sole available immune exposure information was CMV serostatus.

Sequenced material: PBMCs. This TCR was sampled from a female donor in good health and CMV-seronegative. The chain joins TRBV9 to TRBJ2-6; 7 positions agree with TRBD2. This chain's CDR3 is CASSVGGGPYSGANVLTF. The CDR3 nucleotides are TGTGCCAGCAGCGTAGGCGGGGGACCGTACTCTGGGGCCAACGTCCTGACTTTC.